Listed here is a single TCR beta chain. No cognate antigen has been identified for it. Base quality data are lacking; no much larger clone is found one base away. The donors were healthy, HIV-negative adults with no recently reported acute infections or vaccinations. Every donor was a Caucasian adult residing in Nashville, Tennessee, USA. CD8 memory samples were composed of magnetically selected CD45RO+ cells combined with CCR7-negative CD45RA+ effector memory (TemRA) cells. After blood collection by leukapheresis, PBMCs were isolated using Ficoll-Histopaque density gradient centrifugation and then cryopreserved in the vapor phase of liquid nitrogen. Analytical flow cytometry was used to check the purity and quantity of each magnetically sorted T cell population. From each sorted fraction, genomic DNA was isolated and quantified by UV absorbance on a Nanodrop 2000c. Using the deep immunoSEQ assay, multiplex PCR amplified TCR CDR3 regions from genomic DNA. Extracted genomic DNA from each cell subset was spread evenly across all wells of several immunoSEQ 96-well plates, with each plate serving as a replicate. For sorted subsets, roughly 200 ng genomic DNA, equal to 30,000 to 35,000 T cell genomes, was loaded into each replicate PCR. The purified libraries were quantified using a Qubit 3.0 fluorometer, sized with a Bioanalyzer 2100, and then quantified again using the KAPA Library Quantification kit. Each immunoSEQ 96-well plate was sequenced on its own single-read 150-cycle Illumina NextSeq 550 flow cell. From the authors' description of their analysis: Because only junctional sequences without quality scores were contained in the immunoSEQ output, filtering matching that applied to full-length reads could not be performed. Sequences were annotated with PyIR, a Python wrapper for IgBLAST v1.9, using IMGT germline references to assign V/J genes and CDR3. Reads with weak V/J assignments (E-value above 1e-6), missing CDR3, stop codons, out-of-frame junctions, or ambiguous translated residues were removed. V3J clonotypes were defined as sequences sharing the same inferred V gene, J gene, and CDR3 amino acid sequence. Percentage overlap between repertoires was calculated by dividing the number of shared unique clonotypes by the size of the smaller repertoire. Richness of each repertoire was evaluated using RTK rarefaction, the Chao1 estimator, and Recon v2.1 estimates of unobserved clonotypes. Generation probabilities for all TCRbeta clonotypes obtained by the gDNA method from a handful of donors were computed using OLGA. TCRdb limited this immuneACCESS table to in-frame rearrangements with V and J called. A share of clones is missing; checked studies link under half to unresolved V genes, and the rest is unexplained. That table supplies the V and J calls and clone size; D and trimming were determined from the DNA. For this sample there are roughly 720,000 clones; about 90% appear just once. The ten biggest clones cover approximately 35% of the sample.

The entry originates in a study of shared clonotypes between healthy human individuals (TCRdb year 2020). Regarding the research as a whole: The cohort comprised a couple of women and three men aged 18 to 49 years. For each donor, CD4 naive and CD4 memory were each run on three plates, CD8 naive on two plates, and CD8 memory on one plate. To estimate repertoire size and how much clonotypes are shared between individuals, the study performed deep sequencing of blood TCR repertoires from a handful of healthy adults. Libraries were prepared and TCR repertoires were sequenced by different laboratories using diverse techniques, in order to increase sequencing depth and limit assay-specific biases. Between about 0.8 and 8.9 billion PBMCs per donor were obtained by leukapheresis. Overall study outcomes, separate from this receptor: Incomplete sequencing was indicated by rarefaction of sorted-subset datasets, despite the large sequencing depth. Larger estimated clonotype richness was generally found for naive subsets than for memory subsets. Clonotypes shared by all four sorted-subset donors showed higher generation probabilities than non-shared clonotypes. Based on pairwise subsampling, the degree of clonotype sharing among donors was expected to be affected by sequencing depth. The small number of donors limited the genetic and exposure-history diversity represented. Sampling was restricted to blood, and TCR repertoires in tissue are likely to differ from TCR repertoires in blood. Sharing across several donors was observed for 5% to 6.5% of naive CD4, over 3% of naive CD8, over 2% of memory CD4, and around 0.44% of memory CD8 clonotypes.

CDR1 is given as PRHDT and CDR2 as FYEKMQ, both from the germline V gene (reference sequence). Between the V and J ends, shortened by 0 bases and 3 bases respectively, the junction contains 14 bases. From its cysteine to its phenylalanine, the CDR3 spans 16 amino acids. CDR3 DNA is the only sequence kept; it has 48 bases, read in frame from the first base. Material: memory CD8+ T cells from PBMCs. Explained via the paper, the cell subset or site label denotes: CD45RO+ cells pooled with CCR7-negative TemRA cells. The chain couples TRBV13 to TRBJ1-1, with an unclear D gene assignment. This receptor was obtained from a man between 18 and 29 years old in good health. Some clones in this sample may be carry-over from other donors' samples. CDR3 region: CASSLGRGPRDTEAFF. The nucleotide sequence reads TGTGCCAGCAGCTTAGGGAGAGGGCCCCGTGACACTGAAGCTTTCTTT.